What follows are 25 T cell receptor beta chains derived from one specimen sequenced in a study of T cells in Graves' hyperthyroidism and ophthalmopathy. Amplified TCR beta CDR3 regions came from RNA transcripts. The HTBI set primed first-round TCR CDR3 RT-PCR. TCRdb itself ran the multiplex PCR reads through MiXCR, one entry per CDR3 protein. The top ten hold roughly a tenth of the sample, which has some 760,000 distinct CDR3 sequences, 12% to 15% seen once. Specimen: blood. Every receptor here comes from a woman aged 18-29 years with Graves' hyperthyroidism.

This clonotype was counted a few times. The rearrangement uses TRBV5-1 and TRBJ2-1; tentative D call: TRBD1 (6 bases). The germline gives CDR1 SGHRS, CDR2 YFSETQ. Trimming pared 2 bases from V and 4 bases from J, leaving 10 bases between. CDR3 length equals 14 residues. The CDR3, as DNA: TGCGCCAGCAGCTTTGAACAGGGTTACAATGAGCAGTTCTTC. Amino acids: CASSFEQGYNEQFF.

This clonotype was detected many times. This chain uses TRBV7-2 with TRBJ1-5, with a weak D call TRBD1 (5 bases). V lost 4 bases, J lost 1 base, and 14 bases lay in between. Germline V lookup: CDR1 SGHTA, CDR2 FQGNSA. CDR3 length equals 16 residues. The CDR3 DNA follows: TGTGCCAGCAGCTCTACGGGGACTCGCAGCAATCAGCCCCAGCATTTT. Translated, it gives CASSSTGTRSNQPQHF.

The chain employs TRBV4-3 and TRBJ1-6; D not certain. The CDR3 covers 17 residues. Germline CDR1 is LGHNA and CDR2 is YSLEER. Between the trimmed V and J ends, which lost 0 bases and 0 bases, there was a span of 9 bases. The CDR3 sequence is CASSQDEASSYNSPLHF. CDR3 nucleotide sequence: TGCGCCAGCAGCCAAGATGAGGCCAGCTCCTATAATTCACCCCTCCACTTT.

A few counts support this clonotype. The chain recombines TRBV11-2 with TRBJ2-2; 8 bases are a match to TRBD2. J was trimmed by 6 bases and V by 0 bases; bases with no gene match: 9. There are 17 residues in the CDR3. From germline, CDR1 is SGHAT and CDR2 FQNNGV. CDR3 amino acids: CASSLDLGSGTSGELFF. In nucleotides, the CDR3 is TGTGCCAGCAGCTTAGATCTTGGTAGCGGGACATCCGGGGAGCTGTTTTTT.

This clonotype was found many times. The J gene is TRBJ1-2, the V gene TRBV12-3 or TRBV12-4; 8 bases are a match to TRBD1. V trimming: 5 bases; J trimming: 4 bases; junction bases outside the gene matches: 3. This CDR3 is 13 amino acids long. CDR3: CASSPTGGYGYTF. The DNA for the CDR3 is TGTGCCAGCAGTCCCACAGGGGGCTATGGCTACACCTTC.

This clonotype was observed many times. Mismatch with germline at one junction end may stem from a read error. The V gene is TRBV7-6, the J gene TRBJ1-1; 12 nucleotides agree with TRBD1. Per germline, CDR1 SGHVS and CDR2 FNYEAQ. This CDR3 contains 14 residues. The CDR3 loop reads CASSPGTGGSGAFF. Here the CDR3 DNA reads TGTGCTAGCAGCCCCGGGACAGGGGGCTCTGGAGCTTTCTTT.

This clonotype was seen at least ten times. The J gene is TRBJ2-3, the V gene TRBV18, with D perhaps assigned TRBD1 or TRBD2 (5 bases each). The V end lost 5 bases, the J end lost 1 base, and 13 bases lay between the germline ends. The V gene's germline CDR1 is KGHSH and CDR2 LQKENI. The CDR3 spans 15 residues. CDR3 amino acids: CASSSVQGGTDTQYF. CDR3 sequence (DNA): TGTGCCAGCTCATCTGTGCAGGGAGGCACAGATACGCAGTATTTT.

This clonotype showed up many times. The genes are TRBV6-1 and TRBJ2-7, with a possible D match to TRBD1 (6 bases). Per the germline V gene, CDR1 is MNHNS and CDR2 is SASEGT. Trimming cost V 4 bases and J 2 bases, with 12 bases left between them. This CDR3 is 14 amino acids long. The CDR3 region is CASSARDTAYEQYF. The CDR3 region has the DNA TGTGCCAGCAGTGCTCGGGACACCGCCTACGAGCAGTACTTC.

This clonotype was recorded at least ten times. CDR3 residues: CASSPVWTGNYEQYF. The CDR3 nucleotides read TGTGCCAGCAGCCCCGTATGGACGGGTAACTACGAGCAGTACTTC. This rearrangement joins TRBV27 to TRBJ2-7; no reliable D call. This CDR3 has 15 residues. Trimming removed 6 bases from V and 3 bases from J, with 18 bases in between. CDR1 is MNHEY and CDR2 is SMNVEV in the germline V gene (reference sequence).

This clonotype has ten or more counts. V and J are TRBV27 and TRBJ2-5; a weak D match, TRBD1 (6 bases). The V gene's germline CDR1 is MNHEY and CDR2 SMNVEV (reference sequence). The CDR3 sequence is 13 residues long. Trimming left V 3 bases short and J 4 bases short, with 9 bases between. The CDR3 DNA sequence: TGTGCCAGCAGTTTGACAGGCCCAGAGACCCAGTACTTC. As protein: CASSLTGPETQYF.

This clonotype was counted ten times or more. The V and J genes are TRBV28 and TRBJ1-4; TRBD1 matches at 8 bases. Germline V gene lookup returns CDR1 MDHEN and CDR2 SYDVKM. The V gene end was trimmed by 5 bases and the J gene end by 5 bases; junction bases not matched to a gene: 4. This CDR3 is built from 14 residues. The DNA for the CDR3 is TGTGCCAGCAGTCTGACAGGGGAGAATGAAAAACTGTTTTTT. Its protein product is CASSLTGENEKLFF.

Turning to this clonotype: The CDR3 carries no conserved terminal phenylalanine or tryptophan, so it likely arises from a read error. The DNA for the CDR3 is TGTGCCAGCAGTCTGACAGTGAACACTGAAGCTTTCTCT. Encoded protein: CASSLTVNTEAFS. The chain has TRBV6-2 or TRBV6-3 and TRBJ1-1; TRBD1 might be the D (5 bases). This CDR3 comprises 13 residues. Trimming took 5 bases from V and 0 from J, leaving 7 bases between them. Germline CDR1 is MNHEY and CDR2 is SVGEGT.

The chain couples TRBV7-2 to TRBJ1-2, with a possible D match to TRBD1 (6 bases). Germline CDR1 and CDR2: SGHTA and FQGNSA. The germline V and J ends were trimmed by 4 bases and 5 bases, with 26 bases remaining between them. This CDR3 spans 18 amino acids. The CDR3 is CASSSRGGTRQVPYGYTF. The CDR3 bases are TGTGCCAGCAGCTCTAGGGGGGGGACCCGCCAGGTCCCTTATGGCTACACCTTC.

The chain recombines TRBV19 with TRBJ1-4; a possible D gene is TRBD1 (5 bases). Germline V gene data show CDR1 as LNHDA and CDR2 as SQIVND (reference sequence). This CDR3 contains 11 residues. Between the trimmed V and J ends, which lost 7 bases and 8 bases, there was a span of 8 bases. CDR3 in amino acids: CASTAGEKLFF. DNA for the CDR3: TGTGCCAGTACAGCAGGGGAAAAACTGTTTTTT.

Regarding this clonotype: One base away lies a much larger clone, so this may be a sequencing read error. This sequence joins TRBV11-3 and TRBJ2-1; 7 bases are a match to TRBD2. This CDR3 is 18 amino acids long. With 4 bases clipped from V and 4 bases from J, the junction kept 16 bases outside the gene matches. Germline assignment: CDR1 SGHNT and CDR2 YENEEA. The CDR3 DNA reads TGTGCCAGCAGCTCTCGGGACTCAGCGGGAATAATATACAATGAGCAGTTCTTC. This sequence encodes CASSSRDSAGIIYNEQFF.

This clonotype has ten or more counts. The chain employs TRBV6-5 and TRBJ2-5; D remains ambiguous. The CDR3 extends over 16 amino acids. From germline, CDR1 is MNHEY and CDR2 SVGAGI. V gave up 0 bases and J gave up 3 bases, with 14 bases separating them. Here the CDR3 reads CASSYSVVDRKETQYF. The CDR3, as DNA: TGTGCCAGCAGTTACTCCGTGGTAGACCGAAAAGAGACCCAGTACTTC.

J is TRBJ2-2 and V is TRBV19; D may be TRBD1 or TRBD2 (5 bases each). This CDR3 contains 17 residues. Germline V CDR1 and CDR2: LNHDA, SQIVND (reference sequence). Trimming cost V 5 bases and J 2 bases, with 18 bases left between them. CDR3 sequence reads: CASSPTAGATNTGELFF. DNA of the CDR3: TGTGCCAGTAGTCCCACCGCCGGGGCAACCAACACCGGGGAGCTGTTTTTT.

In this sample, this clonotype turned up a few times. The chain uses TRBV2 and TRBJ1-5; D perhaps matches TRBD1 (5 bases). Trimming took off 6 bases at V and 8 bases at J, with 17 bases between the two ends. CDR1 is SNHLY, CDR2 FYNNEI, per germline. The CDR3 sequence is 14 residues long. The CDR3 region has the DNA TGTGCCAGCAGGTTCTATGGGGGAATGGAGCCCCAGCATTTT. Its translation: CASRFYGGMEPQHF. The full variable domain, completed using reference TRBV2 and TRBJ1-5, is EPEVTQTPSHQVTQMGQEVILRCVPISNHLYFYWYRQILGQKVEFLVSFYNNEISEKSEIFDDQFSVERPDGSNFTLKIRSTKLEDSAMYFCASRFYGGMEPQHFGDGTRLSIL.

The sample holds many counts of this clonotype. The J gene is TRBJ2-1, the V gene TRBV20-1, with D possibly matching TRBD1 (5 bases). CDR3 length equals 14 residues. Deletions cut 3 bases from V and 5 bases from J, with 14 bases between. Germline V gene lookup returns CDR1 DFQATT and CDR2 SNEGSKA (reference sequence). As DNA, the CDR3 is TGCAGTGCTAGTGGACATCGGCTGGACAATGAGCAGTTCTTC. The encoded protein is CSASGHRLDNEQFF.

This clonotype was seen a handful of times. A much larger clone differs by one base, so this may be a read error. The chain employs TRBV3-1 and TRBJ2-5, with a weak D call TRBD2 (6 bases). V shed 0 bases and J shed 10 bases, with 6 bases lying between them. Germline assignment: CDR1 LGHDT and CDR2 YNNKEL (reference sequence). The CDR3 spans 11 residues. The CDR3 protein is CASSQETSQYF. In DNA, the CDR3 is TGTGCCAGCAGCCAAGAGACTAGCCAGTACTTC.

This clonotype showed up many times. V usage is TRBV7-2 and J usage is TRBJ2-7; D might be TRBD2 (5 bases). Trimming took 4 bases from V and 8 from J, leaving 18 bases between them. This CDR3 has 14 amino acids. The germline gives CDR1 SGHTA, CDR2 FQGNSA. CDR3 residues: CASSSSGASTQQYF. CDR3 DNA sequence: TGTGCCAGCAGCTCGAGCGGCGCCTCTACGCAGCAGTACTTC.

This clonotype has at least ten counts. V and J are TRBV6-1 and TRBJ1-4; 8 bases are shared with TRBD1. The CDR3 length is 15 residues. The trim removed 6 bases at V and 10 bases at J, leaving 13 bases unmatched. Germline CDR1 MNHNS, CDR2 SASEGT. The CDR3 here is CASRGGTGVNRKLFF. The DNA of the CDR3 is TGTGCCAGCAGGGGAGGGACAGGAGTAAATCGAAAACTGTTTTTT.

This clonotype has just one count. CDR3 nucleotides: TGTGCCAGCTCACCAAAAATTTTGACAGGACAGACCTACGAGCAGTACTTC. Its protein product is CASSPKILTGQTYEQYF. V and J are TRBV18 and TRBJ2-7; D might be TRBD1 (6 bases). The CDR3 extends over 17 amino acids. Germline lookup yields CDR1 KGHSH and CDR2 LQKENI. Trimming stripped 2 bases from V and 2 bases from J, with 19 bases between.

The chain links TRBV15 to TRBJ1-5; D remains unclear. Germline lookup yields CDR1 LNHNV and CDR2 YYDKDF (reference sequence). The CDR3 runs to 13 residues. Trimming cost V 4 bases and J 8 bases, with 12 bases left between them. The CDR3 protein is CATSTLRHEPQHF. CDR3 in DNA: TGTGCCACCAGCACCCTACGGCACGAGCCCCAGCATTTT.

This clonotype appeared a single time. Since a much larger clone is just one base distant, this may be a read error. This chain connects TRBV28 to TRBJ2-1, with 8 bases matching TRBD1. The assigned J gene may be wrong: the sequence end matches TRBJ2-7 better. The CDR3 extends over 16 amino acids. Germline CDR1 and CDR2: MDHEN and SYDVKM. The CDR3 DNA sequence: TGTGCCAGCAGGGGACCGGACAGGGTGGTCTACAATGAGCAGTACTTC. Translation: CASRGPDRVVYNEQYF.